This TCR beta chain emerged from a study of blood T cell repertoires in COVID-19. Whole-study context: Nucleic acid was either cDNA or gDNA, and it came from T cells, B-cell-depleted T cells, or PBMCs.

In the study's own analysis: Researchers report that nucleated cell counts were estimated from reference gene primer amplification. Profiled with immunoSEQ multiplex PCR; TCRdb holds only in-frame clones, not every one. The V and J calls and clone size were taken over from that table, and D and trimming were inferred from the DNA. The sample has about 260,000 clones, about 90% seen once. Grouping used clinical history reported by participants in a survey and questionnaire. Exposed participants encountered a COVID-19 case during the 2 weeks preceding study entry. The CDR3 extends over 15 amino acids. Germline CDR1 reads KGHSH; CDR2 reads LQKENI. The V end lost 3 bases, the J end lost 6 bases, and 15 bases lay between the germline ends.

Material for sequencing was PBMCs or T cells enriched from blood (not recorded which). This receptor was identified in a man in his fifties who had been exposed to COVID-19. The chain combines TRBV18 with TRBJ1-5, with D possibly matching TRBD1 (5 bases). CDR3 nucleotide sequence: TGTGCCAGCTCACCTAACAGGCTGGATGGTCAGCCCCAGCATTTT. Its translation is CASSPNRLDGQPQHF.